The 11 T cell receptor beta chains listed next were all sequenced from one sample in a study of CD8+CD57+ T cells in acquired aplastic anemia. Genomic DNA provided the template from which TCR beta VDJ and CDR3 profiles were obtained. TCRdb re-called the reads through MiXCR, storing one row per CDR3 protein. Of some 220,000 distinct CDR3 sequences detected, 30% to 40% appear once; the ten largest clones hold around 1.1%. Sequenced: sorted CD4+, CD8+, or CD8+CD57+ T cells (not recorded which) from PBMCs. These receptors were obtained from a human donor in good health, serving as a control.

This clonotype was recorded once. The V and J genes are TRBV12-3 or TRBV12-4 and TRBJ2-3; the match to TRBD2 covers 8 bases. The CDR3 contains 16 residues. V lost 3 bases to trimming and J lost 4 bases; unmatched junction nucleotides: 9. The CDR3, as DNA: TGTGCCAGCAGTTTTTTCCTAGCGGGTTTCGCAGATACGCAGTATTTT. Encoded protein: CASSFFLAGFADTQYF.

The table lists this clonotype with many counts. J is TRBJ1-5 and V is TRBV2; tentatively, D is TRBD1 (6 bases). The V end lost 8 bases, the J end lost 1 base, and 12 bases lay between the germline ends. Germline V gene lookup returns CDR1 SNHLY and CDR2 FYNNEI. There are 14 residues in the CDR3. CDR3 coding DNA: TGTGCCAGCCGGCGGACAGTCAGCAATCAGCCCCAGCATTTT. As protein: CASRRTVSNQPQHF.

The chain carries TRBV5-1 and TRBJ2-5, with D perhaps matching TRBD1 (6 bases). Between the trimmed V and J ends, which lost 5 bases and 0 bases, there was a span of 11 bases. Germline-derived CDR1 and CDR2 are SGHRS and YFSETQ. The CDR3 runs 14 residues. CDR3 nucleotide sequence: TGCGCCAGCAGGAGGGCAGGGGACCAAGAGACCCAGTACTTC. This encodes CASRRAGDQETQYF.

CDR3 nucleotide sequence: TGTGCCAGCAGCCCGCCGGACATCCACTACGAGCAGTACTTC. Protein sequence: CASSPPDIHYEQYF. The chain is built from TRBV7-2 and TRBJ2-7; TRBD1 might be the D (5 bases). The CDR3 sequence is 14 residues long. With 5 bases removed from V and 3 bases from J, the gap between germline ends came to 14 bases. Germline CDR1 and CDR2: SGHTA and FQGNSA.

The genes are TRBV24-1 and TRBJ2-3, with 7 positions matching TRBD2. CDR1 KGHDR and CDR2 SFDVKD come from the germline V gene. The CDR3 is 15 residues long. V shed 3 bases, J shed 4 bases, and the junction held 6 bases outside the gene matches. This CDR3 reads CATSDPRGSADTQYF. The CDR3 bases are TGTGCCACCAGTGATCCCCGCGGGAGCGCAGATACGCAGTATTTT.

The rearrangement uses TRBV5-1 and TRBJ2-2, with 7 bases fitting TRBD2. V was pared by 7 bases and J by 0 bases, with 3 bases of the junction left unmatched. The CDR3 loop spans 14 amino acids. Germline CDR1 SGHRS, CDR2 YFSETQ. This chain's CDR3 is CASQGLPNTGELFF. The CDR3 coding sequence is TGCGCCAGCCAGGGACTACCGAACACCGGGGAGCTGTTTTTT.

The sample holds many counts of this clonotype. The gene calls are TRBV19 and TRBJ1-2; weak D call: TRBD1 (5 bases). The germline V and J ends were trimmed by 0 bases and 2 bases, with 7 bases remaining between them. Germline values: CDR1 LNHDA, CDR2 SQIVND (reference sequence). The CDR3 loop spans 14 amino acids. CDR3 residues: CASSIDWTNYGYTF. CDR3 DNA sequence: TGTGCCAGTAGTATAGATTGGACAAACTATGGCTACACCTTC.

There are a few counts of this clonotype. This chain links TRBV24-1 with TRBJ2-1; D possibly corresponds to TRBD2 (6 bases). Germline loops: CDR1 KGHDR, CDR2 SFDVKD. This CDR3 is built from 14 residues. Trimming took 9 bases from V and 4 from J, leaving 15 bases between them. The CDR3, as DNA: TGTGCCACCCAACCGGGGGAAATGTACAATGAGCAGTTCTTC. It codes for CATQPGEMYNEQFF.

This clonotype was seen at least ten times. The gene calls are TRBV6-5 and TRBJ2-7, with a tentative D call TRBD1 (7 bases). Deletions cut 2 bases from V and 3 bases from J, with 14 bases between. Germline CDR1 is MNHEY and CDR2 is SVGAGI. The length of the CDR3 is 15 residues. In DNA form, the CDR3 reads TGTGCCAGCAGTTACATGTCAGGGGGGAACTACGAGCAGTACTTC. The encoded protein is CASSYMSGGNYEQYF.

This clonotype was seen a handful of times. The chain carries TRBV4-2 and TRBJ1-1; D not certain. Trimming took off 5 bases at V and 3 bases at J, with 10 bases between the two ends. Germline V gives CDR1 LGHNA, CDR2 YNFKEQ. The CDR3 has 13 amino acids. The CDR3 coding sequence is TGTGCCAGCAGCAACAAGTTTGACACTGAAGCTTTCTTT. Protein sequence: CASSNKFDTEAFF.

This clonotype was seen a handful of times. J is TRBJ2-4 and V is TRBV6-1; TRBD1 might be the D (5 bases). The CDR3 is made up of 10 amino acids. The V end lost 4 bases, the J end lost 10 bases, and 5 bases lay between the germline ends. CDR1 is MNHNS and CDR2 is SASEGT in the germline V gene. CDR3 coding DNA: TGTGCCAGCAGTGGACAGATTCAGTACTTC. Translation: CASSGQIQYF.